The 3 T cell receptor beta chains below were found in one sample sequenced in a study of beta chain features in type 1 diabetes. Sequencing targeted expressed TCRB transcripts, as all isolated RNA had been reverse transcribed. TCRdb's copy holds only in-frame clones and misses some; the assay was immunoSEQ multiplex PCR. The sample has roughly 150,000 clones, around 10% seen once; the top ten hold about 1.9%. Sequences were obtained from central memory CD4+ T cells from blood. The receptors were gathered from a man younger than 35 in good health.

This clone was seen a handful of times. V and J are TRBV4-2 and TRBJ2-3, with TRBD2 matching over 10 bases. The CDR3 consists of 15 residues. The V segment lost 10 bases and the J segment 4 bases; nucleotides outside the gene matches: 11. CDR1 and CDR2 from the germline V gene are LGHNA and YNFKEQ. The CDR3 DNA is TGTGCCACCTCTAGCGGGGGCCCTAGGGCAGATACGCAGTATTTT. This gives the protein CATSSGGPRADTQYF.

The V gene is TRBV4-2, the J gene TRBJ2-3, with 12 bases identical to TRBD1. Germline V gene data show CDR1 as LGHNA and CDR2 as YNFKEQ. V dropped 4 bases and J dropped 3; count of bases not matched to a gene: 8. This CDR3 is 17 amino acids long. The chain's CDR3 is CASSLDGTGGRTDTQYF. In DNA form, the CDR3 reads TGTGCCAGCAGCCTTGATGGGACAGGGGGCAGGACAGATACGCAGTATTTT.

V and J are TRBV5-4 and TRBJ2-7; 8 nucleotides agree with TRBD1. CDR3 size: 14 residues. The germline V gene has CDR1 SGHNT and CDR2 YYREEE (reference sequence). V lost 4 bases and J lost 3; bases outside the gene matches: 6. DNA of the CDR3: TGTGCCAGCAGCCTCATTGACAGGGGCTACGAGCAGTACTTC. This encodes CASSLIDRGYEQYF.